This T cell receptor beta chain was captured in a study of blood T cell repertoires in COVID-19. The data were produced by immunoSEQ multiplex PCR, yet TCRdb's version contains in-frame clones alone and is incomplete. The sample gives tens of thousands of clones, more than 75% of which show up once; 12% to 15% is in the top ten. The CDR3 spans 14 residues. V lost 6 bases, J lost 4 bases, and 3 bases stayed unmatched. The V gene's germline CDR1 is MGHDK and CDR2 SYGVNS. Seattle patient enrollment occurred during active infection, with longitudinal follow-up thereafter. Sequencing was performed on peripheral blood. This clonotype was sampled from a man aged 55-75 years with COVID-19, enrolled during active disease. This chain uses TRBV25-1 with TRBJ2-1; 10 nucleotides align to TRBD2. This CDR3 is CASRKAGGYNEQFF. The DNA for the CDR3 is TGTGCCAGCAGGAAAGCGGGAGGGTACAATGAGCAGTTCTTC.